This TCR beta chain was identified during a study of shared clonotypes between healthy human individuals. Broader study findings: Although depth was large, rarefaction showed that sequencing of the sorted subsets was incomplete.

Method: immunoSEQ multiplex PCR; TCRdb's copy keeps in-frame clones and lacks some. The sample consists of more than 2,000,000 clones, more than 80% of them appearing once. In the case of this clone: Antigen: not known.

The CDR3 covers 15 residues. The V and J ends lost 0 bases and 1 base respectively, with 10 bases between them. Germline CDR1 SGHNT, CDR2 YYREEE (reference sequence). The donors, all of them Caucasian adults, lived in Nashville, Tennessee. Partitioning of CD4+ cells yielded a CD45RA+ naive subset and a CD45RA-negative memory subset. The chain is built from TRBV5-4 and TRBJ1-2, with TRBD1 as a possible D gene (5 bases). Input material: naive CD4+ T cells from PBMCs. Subset reported: CD45RA+ positively selected. The TCR comes from a man aged 18-30 years in good health. Some clones in this sample may be carry-over from other donors' samples. In nucleotides, the CDR3 is TGTGCCAGCAGCTTGGAGGGGTCATTTAACTATGGCTACACCTTC. Its translation: CASSLEGSFNYGYTF.